Detailed here is one TCR beta chain. The target of this receptor is not known. Per-base quality was not reported, and no clone a single base away is much larger than it. CDR1 and CDR2, looked up from the germline V gene, are MRHNA and SNTAGT. Including cysteine and phenylalanine, the CDR3 has 14 amino acids. Only CDR3 DNA remains: 42 bases, in frame from the first base. V is shortened by 6 bases, J by 5 bases, and the region joining them spans 14 bases. This record belongs to a study of control samples from healthy donors and cancer patients (TCRdb year 2020). Library preparation used the immunoSEQ multiplex PCR assay. TCRdb obtained this table from immuneACCESS and retained in-frame rearrangements with V and J assigned. These tables miss some clones; where compared with another copy, unresolved V genes account for less than half of the shortfall, and the remainder is unexplained. The sample table lists 90,000 to 100,000 clones, roughly 83% of them with a count of one. The leading ten clones occupy about 10% of the sample.

The rearrangement joined TRBV6-4 to TRBJ2-1; the D gene is possibly TRBD2, with 6 bases matching. The receptor's source is a woman in her twenties or thirties in good health. Sequencing input: blood. The sequence in DNA is TGTGCCAGCAGCCCCGGGAGTCACCACAATGAGCAGTTCTTC. This translates into CASSPGSHHNEQFF.